These 4 T cell receptor beta chains originate from one sample sequenced in a study of cytomegalovirus exposure and HLA in healthy donors. Sequencing was performed with immunoSEQ multiplex PCR; in TCRdb, only in-frame clones are kept and a portion is missing. Here the sample spans some 120,000 clones, roughly 90% being singletons. The sample was PBMCs. These TCRs come from a man aged 30 to 45 in good health and CMV-seronegative.

J is TRBJ2-3 and V is TRBV19, with TRBD2 as a possible D gene (6 bases). V was trimmed by 2 bases and J by 7 bases, leaving 13 bases between them. Germline values: CDR1 LNHDA, CDR2 SQIVND (reference sequence). The CDR3 is made up of 14 amino acids. The DNA for the CDR3 is TGTGCCAGTAGTATATCGTCGGGAGCGAATACGCAGTATTTT. Its protein product is CASSISSGANTQYF.

The rearrangement uses TRBV14 and TRBJ1-1; tentative D call: TRBD1 (6 bases). Germline V gene data show CDR1 as SGHDN and CDR2 as FVKESK. Trimming cost V 3 bases and J 2 bases, with 10 bases left between them. This CDR3 contains 14 residues. The CDR3 reads CASSQKTGNTEAFF. The CDR3, as DNA: TGTGCCAGCAGCCAGAAGACAGGAAACACTGAAGCTTTCTTT.

This clone occurred many times. V usage is TRBV6-4 and J usage is TRBJ2-6, with a possible D match to TRBD2 (5 bases). Germline assignment: CDR1 MRHNA and CDR2 SNTAGT. CDR3 size: 14 residues. Trimming removed 4 bases from V and 2 bases from J, with 6 bases in between. The CDR3, as DNA: TGTGCCAGCAGTGTCGGGGCTGGGGCCAACGTCCTGACTTTC. Protein product: CASSVGAGANVLTF.

This clone was seen only once. This chain connects TRBV5-6 to TRBJ2-1; the match to TRBD1 covers 11 bases. Trimming removed 3 bases from V and 7 bases from J; junction bases left unmatched: 0. The CDR3 contains 13 residues. Per the germline V gene, CDR1 is SGHDT and CDR2 is YYEEEE. The CDR3 sequence is CASSWDRGNEQFF. In nucleotides, the CDR3 is TGTGCCAGCAGCTGGGACAGGGGGAATGAGCAGTTCTTC.